These 5 T cell receptor beta chains were all obtained from the same sample, sequenced in a study. TCRdb fed the 5' RACE reads into MiXCR, producing one record per CDR3 protein. The table shows several thousand distinct CDR3 sequences, with around 40% occurring only once. Sequenced: tumor-infiltrating memory CD4+ T cells sorted from the breast tumor. As for subset: memory CD4+ T cells, CD4+CD45RO+CD25-. The receptors derive from a female donor with breast cancer.

Notes on this clonotype: A clone one base away is much larger, so this may be a read error. The rearrangement uses TRBV9 and TRBJ1-2; 9 positions agree with TRBD1. The CDR3 is 17 residues long. The J segment lost 4 bases and the V segment lost 0 bases, leaving 10 bases of the junction unmatched. Germline-derived CDR1 and CDR2 are SGDLS and YYNGEE. The DNA for the CDR3 is TGTGCCAGCAGCGTAGCCTCTTCCGGGACAGGGAGCTATGGCTACACCTTC. As protein: CASSVASSGTGSYGYTF.

This clonotype is labeled medium-sized. J is TRBJ2-5 and V is TRBV6-5, with 7 bases matching TRBD1. In germline, CDR1 is MNHEY, CDR2 SVGAGI. J lost 5 bases, V lost 4 bases, and 10 bases had no gene match. This CDR3 is built from 15 residues. The CDR3 loop is CASSFRQGWRETQYF. CDR3 bases: TGTGCCAGCAGTTTCCGACAGGGCTGGAGGGAGACCCAGTACTTC.

This sequence joins TRBV6-6 and TRBJ1-1; D ambiguous. CDR3 length: 14 amino acids. Deletions cut 0 bases from V and 6 bases from J, with 11 bases between. Germline V gene lookup returns CDR1 MNHNY and CDR2 SVGAGI (reference sequence). In DNA, the CDR3 is TGTGCCAGCAGTTACTCGATTCAAGAGTCTGAAGCTTTCTTT. Translated, it gives CASSYSIQESEAFF.

This clonotype was picked up a small number of times. The rearrangement joins TRBV27 to TRBJ2-2; D gene uncertain. The germline V and J ends were trimmed by 3 bases and 6 bases, with 8 bases remaining between them. CDR1 is MNHEY and CDR2 is SMNVEV in the germline V gene (reference sequence). The CDR3 totals 13 residues. CDR3 in DNA: TGTGCCAGCAGTTTTGGTTGGGCCGGGGAGCTGTTTTTT. This gives the protein CASSFGWAGELFF.

The chain recombines TRBV12-3 or TRBV12-4 with TRBJ2-7; D might be TRBD1 or TRBD2, each matching 7 bases. This CDR3 comprises 16 residues. V lost 8 bases, J lost 1 base, and 21 bases lay in between. CDR3 sequence: CASVEMGGGESYEQYF. The CDR3, as DNA: TGTGCCAGCGTCGAAATGGGAGGGGGCGAATCCTACGAGCAGTACTTC.